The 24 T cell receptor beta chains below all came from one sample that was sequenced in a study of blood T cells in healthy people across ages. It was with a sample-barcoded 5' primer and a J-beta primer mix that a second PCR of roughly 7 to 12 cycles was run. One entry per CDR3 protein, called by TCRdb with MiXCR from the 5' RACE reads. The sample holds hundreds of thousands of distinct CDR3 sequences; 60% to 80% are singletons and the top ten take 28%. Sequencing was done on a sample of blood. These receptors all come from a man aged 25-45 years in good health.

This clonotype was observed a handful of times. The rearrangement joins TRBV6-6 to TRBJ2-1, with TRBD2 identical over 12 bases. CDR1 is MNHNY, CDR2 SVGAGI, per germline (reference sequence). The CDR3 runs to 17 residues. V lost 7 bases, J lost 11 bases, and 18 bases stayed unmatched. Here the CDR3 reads CASTPRGVSSGGAQQFF. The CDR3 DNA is TGTGCCAGCACCCCAAGGGGAGTATCTAGCGGGGGGGCTCAGCAGTTCTTC.

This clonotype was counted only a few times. CDR3 nucleotides: TGCGCCAGCAGCTTGGAACTAGATACGCAGTATTTT. Residues: CASSLELDTQYF. The chain links TRBV5-1 to TRBJ2-3; no reliable D call. The CDR3 totals 12 residues. The V end lost 0 bases, the J end lost 5 bases, and 4 bases lay between the germline ends. Germline assignment: CDR1 SGHRS and CDR2 YFSETQ.

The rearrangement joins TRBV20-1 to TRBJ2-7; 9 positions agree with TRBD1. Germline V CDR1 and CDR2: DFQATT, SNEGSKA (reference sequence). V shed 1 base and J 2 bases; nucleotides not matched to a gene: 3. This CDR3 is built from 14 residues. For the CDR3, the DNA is TGCAGTGCTAGAGGGGACAGGGAGACCTACGAGCAGTACTTC. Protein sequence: CSARGDRETYEQYF.

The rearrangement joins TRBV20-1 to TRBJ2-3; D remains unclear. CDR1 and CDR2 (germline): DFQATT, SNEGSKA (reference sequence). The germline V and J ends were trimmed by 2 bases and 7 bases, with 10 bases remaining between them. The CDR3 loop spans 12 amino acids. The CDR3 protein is CSARNSCNTQYF. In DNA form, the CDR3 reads TGCAGTGCTAGAAACAGCTGTAATACGCAGTATTTT.

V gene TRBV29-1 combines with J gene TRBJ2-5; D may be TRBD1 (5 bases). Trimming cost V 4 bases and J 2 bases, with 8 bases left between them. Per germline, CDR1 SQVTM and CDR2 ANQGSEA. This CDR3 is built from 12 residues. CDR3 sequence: CSVVQGQETQYF. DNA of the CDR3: TGCAGCGTTGTGCAGGGTCAAGAGACCCAGTACTTC.

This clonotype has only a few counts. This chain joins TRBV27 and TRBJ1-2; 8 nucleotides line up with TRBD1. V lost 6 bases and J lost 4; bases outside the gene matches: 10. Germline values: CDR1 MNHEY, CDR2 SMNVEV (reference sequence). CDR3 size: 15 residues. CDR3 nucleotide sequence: TGTGCCAGCAGGCTGAACAGGGGGACCTTCTATGGCTACACCTTC. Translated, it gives CASRLNRGTFYGYTF.

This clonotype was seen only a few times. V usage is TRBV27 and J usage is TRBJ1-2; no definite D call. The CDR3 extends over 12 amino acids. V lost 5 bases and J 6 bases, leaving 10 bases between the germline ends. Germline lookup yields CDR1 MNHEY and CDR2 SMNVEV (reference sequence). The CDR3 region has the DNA TGTGCCAGCAGTCAAAATCTAGATGGCTACACCTTC. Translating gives CASSQNLDGYTF.

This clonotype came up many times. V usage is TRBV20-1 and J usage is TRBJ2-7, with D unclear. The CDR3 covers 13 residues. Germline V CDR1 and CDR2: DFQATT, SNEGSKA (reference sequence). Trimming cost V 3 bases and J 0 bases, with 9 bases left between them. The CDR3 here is CSARRSSSYEQYF. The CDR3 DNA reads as TGCAGTGCTAGGCGGTCGAGCTCCTACGAGCAGTACTTC.

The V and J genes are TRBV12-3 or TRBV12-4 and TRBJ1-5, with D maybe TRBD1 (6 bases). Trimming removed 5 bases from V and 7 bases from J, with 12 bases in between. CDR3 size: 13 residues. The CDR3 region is CASSRTVGQPQHF. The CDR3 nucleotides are TGTGCCAGCAGTCGGACAGTGGGACAGCCCCAGCATTTT.

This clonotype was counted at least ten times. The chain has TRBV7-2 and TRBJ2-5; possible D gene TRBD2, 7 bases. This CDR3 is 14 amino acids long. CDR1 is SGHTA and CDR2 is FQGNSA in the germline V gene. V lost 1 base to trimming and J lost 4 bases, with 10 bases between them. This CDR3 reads CASSLVGGRETQYF. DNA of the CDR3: TGTGCCAGCAGCTTAGTCGGGGGGCGAGAGACCCAGTACTTC.

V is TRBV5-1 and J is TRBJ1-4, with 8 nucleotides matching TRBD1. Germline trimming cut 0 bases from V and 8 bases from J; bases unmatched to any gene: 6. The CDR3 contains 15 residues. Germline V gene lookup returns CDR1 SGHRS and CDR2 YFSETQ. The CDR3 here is CASSLEGTGGEKLFF. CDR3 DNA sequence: TGCGCCAGCAGCTTGGAAGGGACAGGTGGAGAAAAACTGTTTTTT.

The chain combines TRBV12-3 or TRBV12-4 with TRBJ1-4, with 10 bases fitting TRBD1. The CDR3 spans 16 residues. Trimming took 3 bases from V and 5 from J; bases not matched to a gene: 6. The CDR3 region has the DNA TGTGCCAGCAGTTTCGGCCCGGGACAGGGGAATGAAAAACTGTTTTTT. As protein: CASSFGPGQGNEKLFF.

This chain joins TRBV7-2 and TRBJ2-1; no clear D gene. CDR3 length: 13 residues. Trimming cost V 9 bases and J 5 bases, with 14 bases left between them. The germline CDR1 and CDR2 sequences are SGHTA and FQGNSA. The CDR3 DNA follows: TGTGCCAGTAAACAATATAGGGACAATGAGCAGTTCTTC. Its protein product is CASKQYRDNEQFF.

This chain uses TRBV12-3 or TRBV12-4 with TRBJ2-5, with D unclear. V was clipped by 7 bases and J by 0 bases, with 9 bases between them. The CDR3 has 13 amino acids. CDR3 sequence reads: CASIEQNQETQYF. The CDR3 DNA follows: TGTGCCAGCATAGAGCAGAACCAAGAGACCCAGTACTTC.

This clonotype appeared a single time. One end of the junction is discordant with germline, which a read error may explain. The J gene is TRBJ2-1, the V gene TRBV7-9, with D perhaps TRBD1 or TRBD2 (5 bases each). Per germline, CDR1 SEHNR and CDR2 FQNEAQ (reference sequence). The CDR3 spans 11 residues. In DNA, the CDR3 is TGTGCCAGCAGGGGGGATGCTGAGCGGTTCTTC. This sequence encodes CASRGDAERFF.

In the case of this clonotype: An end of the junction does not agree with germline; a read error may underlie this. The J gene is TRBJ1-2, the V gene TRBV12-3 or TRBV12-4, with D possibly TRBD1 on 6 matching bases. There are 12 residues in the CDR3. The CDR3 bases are TGTGCCAGCAGTACAGGGAACGGGGGCTGCACCTTC. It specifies CASSTGNGGCTF.

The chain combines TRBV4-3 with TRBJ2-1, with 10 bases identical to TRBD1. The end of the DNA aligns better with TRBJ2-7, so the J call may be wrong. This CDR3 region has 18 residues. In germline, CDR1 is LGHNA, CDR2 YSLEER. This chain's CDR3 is CASSQVGPGTGEGGEQYF. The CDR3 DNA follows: TGCGCCAGCAGCCAAGTTGGGCCTGGGACAGGGGAGGGCGGCGAGCAGTACTTC.

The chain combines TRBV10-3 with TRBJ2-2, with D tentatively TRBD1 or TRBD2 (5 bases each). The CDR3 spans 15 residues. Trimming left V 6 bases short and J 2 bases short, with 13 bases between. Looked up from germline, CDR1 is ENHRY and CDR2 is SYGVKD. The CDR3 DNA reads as TGTGCCATCAGCGACGGGACGGTAAACACCGGGGAGCTGTTTTTT. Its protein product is CAISDGTVNTGELFF.

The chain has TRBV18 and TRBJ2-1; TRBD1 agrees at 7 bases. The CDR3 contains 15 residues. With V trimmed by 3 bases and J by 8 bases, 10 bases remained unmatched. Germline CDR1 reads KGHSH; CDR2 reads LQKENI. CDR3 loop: CASSPKTGPEDEQFF. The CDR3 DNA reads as TGTGCCAGCTCACCGAAGACAGGGCCCGAGGATGAGCAGTTCTTC.

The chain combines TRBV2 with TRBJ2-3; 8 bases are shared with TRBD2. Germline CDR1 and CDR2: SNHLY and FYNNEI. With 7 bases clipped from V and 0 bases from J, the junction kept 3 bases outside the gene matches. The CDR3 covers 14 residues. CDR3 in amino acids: CASNIAGSTDTQYF. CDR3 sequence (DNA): TGTGCCAGCAATATAGCGGGGAGCACAGATACGCAGTATTTT.

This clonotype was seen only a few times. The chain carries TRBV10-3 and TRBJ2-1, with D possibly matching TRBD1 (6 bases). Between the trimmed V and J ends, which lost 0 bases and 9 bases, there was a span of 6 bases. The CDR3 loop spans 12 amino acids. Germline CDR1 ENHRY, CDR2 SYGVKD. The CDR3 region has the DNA TGTGCCATCAGTGAGTCACAGGGTGAGCAGTTCTTC. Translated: CAISESQGEQFF.

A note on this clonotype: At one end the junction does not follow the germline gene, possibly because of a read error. Written as DNA, the CDR3 is TGCAGTGCTAGAGACCGGCCTAACTGTGGCTACACCTTC. Amino acids: CSARDRPNCGYTF. The rearrangement links TRBV20-1 to TRBJ1-2; D is uncertain. The CDR3 length is 13 residues. The germline gives CDR1 DFQATT, CDR2 SNEGSKA (reference sequence).

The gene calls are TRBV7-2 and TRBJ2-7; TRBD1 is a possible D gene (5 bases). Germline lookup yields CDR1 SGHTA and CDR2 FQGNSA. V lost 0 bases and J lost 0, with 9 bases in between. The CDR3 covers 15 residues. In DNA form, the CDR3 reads TGTGCCAGCAGCTTAGCGCACAGGAGCTCCTACGAGCAGTACTTC. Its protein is CASSLAHRSSYEQYF.

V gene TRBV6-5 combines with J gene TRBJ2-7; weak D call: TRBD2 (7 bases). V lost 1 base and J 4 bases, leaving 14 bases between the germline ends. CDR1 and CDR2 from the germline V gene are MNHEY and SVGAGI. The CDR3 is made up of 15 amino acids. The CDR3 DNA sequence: TGTGCCAGCAGTTACTTAGGGGGGGGATTGTACGAGCAGTACTTC. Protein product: CASSYLGGGLYEQYF.